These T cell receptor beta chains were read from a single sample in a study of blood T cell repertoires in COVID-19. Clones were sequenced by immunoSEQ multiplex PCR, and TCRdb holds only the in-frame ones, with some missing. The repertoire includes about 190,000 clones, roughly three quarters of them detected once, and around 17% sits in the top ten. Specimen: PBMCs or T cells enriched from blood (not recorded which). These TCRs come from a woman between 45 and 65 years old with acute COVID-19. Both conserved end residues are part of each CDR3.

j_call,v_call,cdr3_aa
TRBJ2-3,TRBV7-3,CASSTYSTDTQYF
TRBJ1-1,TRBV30,CAWSVEQLNTEAFF
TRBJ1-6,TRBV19,CASSMDRGAGDYNSPLHF
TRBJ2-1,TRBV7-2,CASSLRRGGDNEQFF
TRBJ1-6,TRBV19,CASSISPDTQSPLHF
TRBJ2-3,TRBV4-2,CASSQDWPRDTQYF
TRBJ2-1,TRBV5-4,CASSWKDRPYNEQFF
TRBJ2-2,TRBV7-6,CASSRLAGGQDTGELFF
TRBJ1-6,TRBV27,CASSFGGLRVSHSPLHF
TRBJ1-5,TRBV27,CASSSLSGQSQPQHF
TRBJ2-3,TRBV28,CASSFLAGTDTQYF
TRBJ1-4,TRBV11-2,CASSSQGTTNEKLFF